What follows are 7 T cell receptor beta chains derived from one specimen sequenced in a study of cytomegalovirus exposure and HLA in healthy donors. Use of 60 Vbeta and 13 Jbeta primers characterized the PCR. Profiled with immunoSEQ multiplex PCR; TCRdb holds only in-frame clones, not every one. Among around 88,000 clones listed, around four fifths were seen once. The source material was PBMCs. These receptors were obtained from a man between 50 and 59 years old in good health and CMV-seropositive.

This clone came up once. A read error may produce the germline difference seen at one junction end. The V and J genes are TRBV13 and TRBJ1-1; 7 nucleotides align to TRBD1. This CDR3 is built from 18 residues. Germline CDR1 is PRHDT and CDR2 is FYEKMQ (reference sequence). The CDR3: CASSLGSYERARGTEAFF. The CDR3 DNA is TGTGCCAGCAGCCTAGGGTCTTACGAGAGGGCCAGGGGGACTGAAGCTTTCTTT.

This sequence joins TRBV29-1 and TRBJ2-1; the match to TRBD2 covers 15 bases. CDR3 length: 17 amino acids. The J segment lost 2 bases and the V segment lost 6 bases, leaving 8 bases of the junction unmatched. Germline V lookup: CDR1 SQVTM, CDR2 ANQGSEA. CDR3 DNA: TGCAGCGTCCCCGGACTAGCGGGGGGGCCCGCCTACAATGAGCAGTTCTTC. It codes for CSVPGLAGGPAYNEQFF.

The chain uses TRBV9 and TRBJ2-5; 13 positions agree with TRBD2. After removal of 3 bases from V and 4 bases from J, the junction contained 3 bases not matched to a gene. Germline CDR1 and CDR2: SGDLS and YYNGEE. The CDR3 contains 15 residues. In nucleotides, the CDR3 is TGTGCCAGCAGCGGGACTAGCGGGGGACGAGAGACCCAGTACTTC. This encodes CASSGTSGGRETQYF.

The V and J genes are TRBV4-3 and TRBJ1-1; 10 bases match TRBD1. The germline CDR1 and CDR2 sequences are LGHNA and YSLEER. V was clipped by 5 bases and J by 4 bases; unmatched bases: 4. The CDR3 runs to 14 residues. CDR3 amino acids: CASSGDRGSTEAFF. The CDR3, as DNA: TGCGCCAGCAGCGGGGACAGGGGATCCACTGAAGCTTTCTTT.

The J gene is TRBJ2-1, the V gene TRBV27; D is possibly TRBD2 (6 bases). Germline values: CDR1 MNHEY, CDR2 SMNVEV (reference sequence). The length of the CDR3 is 16 residues. Trimming took off 8 bases at V and 2 bases at J, with 19 bases between the two ends. The CDR3 region is CASWTMRGPTYNEQFF. In nucleotides, the CDR3 is TGTGCCAGCTGGACTATGCGGGGCCCAACCTACAATGAGCAGTTCTTC.

The chain links TRBV5-1 to TRBJ1-5; D is perhaps TRBD1 (5 bases). Germline CDR1 and CDR2: SGHRS and YFSETQ. This CDR3 contains 14 residues. The ends were cut back, 0 bases at V and 5 bases at J, with 9 bases in the middle. The chain's CDR3 is CASSLEPGYQPQHF. The CDR3 bases are TGCGCCAGCAGCTTGGAGCCAGGGTATCAGCCCCAGCATTTT. Full variable domain (rest looked up from reference TRBV5-1 and TRBJ1-5): KAGVTQTPRYLIKTRGQQVTLSCSPISGHRSVSWYQQTPGQGLQFLFEYFSETQRNKGNFPGRFSGRQFSNSRSEMNVSTLELGDSALYLCASSLEPGYQPQHFGDGTRLSIL.

This clone occurred a few times. The chain links TRBV20-1 to TRBJ1-2; D gene ambiguous. Germline CDR1 reads DFQATT; CDR2 reads SNEGSKA (reference sequence). This CDR3 spans 11 amino acids. Trimming removed 5 bases at V and 8 bases at J, with 12 bases between. This CDR3 reads CSAYRGGGYTF. The CDR3 nucleotides are TGCAGTGCTTATAGAGGAGGGGGCTACACCTTC.